The clone carrying this T cell receptor (beta chain) has only one observation. The sample is drawn from a study of blood T cell repertoires in COVID-19. Looking at the study overall: Acute and convalescent COVID-19 specimens originated in the United States, Italy and Spain. The cDNA or gDNA used as material had been derived from T cells, B-cell-depleted T cells, or PBMCs.

Per the original data handling: Amplification of reference gene primers was used by the study to estimate nucleated cell counts. The repertoire was sequenced with immunoSEQ multiplex PCR; TCRdb's copy has only in-frame clones and lacks some. For V, J and clone size, that table is used; D and trimming come from the DNA. This sample has approximately 97,000 clones, with 70% to 85% found just once. The sequenced sample was peripheral blood. The clonotype originates from a man in his 60s with active or convalescent COVID-19.

The CDR3 reads CASSFNSILQETQYF. The DNA of the CDR3 is TGTGCCAGCAGCTTTAACTCGATACTCCAAGAGACCCAGTACTTC. The V call is TRBV7-2, the J call TRBJ2-5; D unclear. V lost 3 bases, J lost 1 base, and 12 bases lay in between. Germline V gene sequence: CDR1 SGHTA, CDR2 FQGNSA. This CDR3 has 15 residues.